Below are 8 T cell receptor beta chains sequenced from a single sample in a study of blood T cell repertoires in COVID-19. The method was immunoSEQ multiplex PCR; TCRdb's version includes in-frame clones alone and lacks a portion of them. The data hold under 200,000 clones, with under 85% observed a single time. Sequencing used peripheral blood. These receptors all come from a woman older than 75 with acute or convalescent COVID-19.

The chain recombines TRBV6-5 with TRBJ1-1, with D possibly TRBD1 on 5 matching bases. Trimming removed 9 bases from V and 4 bases from J, with 15 bases in between. The germline V gene has CDR1 MNHEY and CDR2 SVGAGI. The CDR3 loop spans 13 amino acids. CDR3 sequence reads: CASRSTGFTEAFF. The CDR3 DNA sequence: TGTGCCAGTAGAAGTACAGGATTCACTGAAGCTTTCTTT.

The genes are TRBV6-6 and TRBJ1-1; TRBD1 agrees at 12 bases. Per the germline V gene, CDR1 is MNHNY and CDR2 is SVGAGI (reference sequence). The CDR3 has 16 residues. V dropped 5 bases and J dropped 1; count of bases not matched to a gene: 5. The CDR3 nucleotides are TGTGCCAGCAGTCGACGGGACAGGGGGCCGAACACTGAAGCTTTCTTT. This codes for CASSRRDRGPNTEAFF.

This sequence joins TRBV7-2 and TRBJ2-5; D may be TRBD2 (5 bases). CDR3 length equals 13 residues. The V gene's germline CDR1 is SGHTA and CDR2 FQGNSA. Trimming pared 3 bases from V and 4 bases from J, leaving 9 bases between. The CDR3 here is CASSFFAGETQYF. For the CDR3, the DNA is TGTGCCAGCAGCTTTTTTGCGGGAGAGACCCAGTACTTC.

The genes are TRBV6-5 and TRBJ1-1; TRBD1 might be the D (5 bases). The CDR3 has 11 amino acids. Germline-derived CDR1 and CDR2 are MNHEY and SVGAGI. Written as DNA, the CDR3 is TGTGCTACAGGAGGGCGGACTGAAGCTTTCTTT. It encodes CATGGRTEAFF.

This clone was seen a handful of times. This chain joins TRBV7-9 and TRBJ1-2; D may be TRBD1 (5 bases). Germline V CDR1 and CDR2: SEHNR, FQNEAQ (reference sequence). The V and J ends lost 0 bases and 8 bases respectively, with 7 bases between them. The CDR3 length is 12 residues. For the CDR3, the DNA is TGTGCCAGCAGCTTAGCAGGGGAAGGCTACACCTTC. Protein sequence: CASSLAGEGYTF. The whole variable domain, filled in from reference TRBV7-9 and TRBJ1-2, reads DTGVSQNPRHKITKRGQNVTFRCDPISEHNRLYWYRQTLGQGPEFLTYFQNEAQLEKSRLLSDRFSAERPKGSFSTLEIQRTEQGDSAMYLCASSLAGEGYTFGSGTRLTVV.

In this sample, this clone turned up many times. The chain couples TRBV12-3 or TRBV12-4 to TRBJ2-5, with TRBD2 matching over 8 bases. This CDR3 is 13 amino acids long. J gave up 5 bases and V 3 bases, and 2 bases lay outside the gene matches. The CDR3 sequence: CASSFTSGETQYF. The CDR3, as DNA: TGTGCCAGCAGTTTCACTAGCGGTGAGACCCAGTACTTC.

This chain uses TRBV6-5 with TRBJ1-4, with TRBD1 as a possible D gene (6 bases). The germline gives CDR1 MNHEY, CDR2 SVGAGI. This CDR3 has 13 amino acids. Trimming took off 6 bases at V and 4 bases at J, with 9 bases between the two ends. In DNA form, the CDR3 reads TGTGCCAGCAGGATGGACAGTAATGAAAAACTGTTTTTT. Translation gives CASRMDSNEKLFF.

V usage is TRBV5-1 and J usage is TRBJ1-1, with 7 bases fitting TRBD1. V was pared by 6 bases and J by 4 bases, with 6 bases of the junction left unmatched. This CDR3 has 13 amino acids. The germline V gene has CDR1 SGHRS and CDR2 YFSETQ. The CDR3 DNA reads TGCGCCAGCACCTCAGGACAGGTCACTGAAGCTTTCTTT. Its translation is CASTSGQVTEAFF.